The clone carrying this TCR beta chain was observed at least ten times. Its antigen is still unknown. Researchers made TCR cDNA using 5'RACE template switching, and this step added a universal primer site and UMIs. TCRdb itself ran the 5' RACE reads through MiXCR, one entry per CDR3 protein. Of approximately 110,000 distinct CDR3 sequences detected, 7% to 8.5% appear once; the ten largest clones hold roughly 23%. Germline V lookup: CDR1 SEHNR, CDR2 FQNEAQ (reference sequence). This CDR3 region has 14 residues. Germline trimming cut 5 bases from V and 3 bases from J; bases unmatched to any gene: 6. The data stem from a study of T cells after yellow fever vaccination. Turning to the study itself: Preparing low-cell-number fractions relied on SMART-Seq v4 Ultra Low Input. Study-level findings and limits: Once the booster was given, most primary-vaccination clones reappeared, at just under 98% for CD4 and over 75% for CD8. Peak timing came faster in the weaker secondary response, day 5 versus 15.

The specimen was CD8+ T cells sorted from PBMCs, collected 45 days after the yellow fever booster vaccination. The chain carries TRBV7-9 and TRBJ2-5, with TRBD1 matching over 7 bases. This clonotype originated in a man younger than 40 who received the YFV17D yellow fever vaccine. CDR3 DNA: TGTGCCAGCAGCCCGATCGACAGGGAAGAGACCCAGTACTTC. Amino acid sequence: CASSPIDREETQYF. Full variable domain (outside the CDR3, taken from reference TRBV7-9 and TRBJ2-5): DTGVSQNPRHKITKRGQNVTFRCDPISEHNRLYWYRQTLGQGPEFLTYFQNEAQLEKSRLLSDRFSAERPKGSFSTLEIQRTEQGDSAMYLCASSPIDREETQYFGPGTRLLVL.